The 25 T cell receptor beta chains reported below all come from one sample, sequenced in a study of cytotoxic CD8 clonotypes in ibrutinib-treated CLL. Data came from immunoSEQ multiplex PCR; TCRdb stores just in-frame clones and leaves some out. The table shows 150,000 or so clones, with more than 70% occurring only once. Sequences were derived from PBMCs, sampled after 36 months of ibrutinib treatment. The receptors were gathered from a human donor with chronic lymphocytic leukemia.

The chain uses TRBV7-6 and TRBJ2-2; D is uncertain. Germline V gene lookup returns CDR1 SGHVS and CDR2 FNYEAQ. There are 13 residues in the CDR3. Trimming left V 2 bases short and J 4 bases short, with 5 bases between. The CDR3 coding sequence is TGTGCCAGCAGCTTAATTCCCACCGGGGAGCTGTTTTTT. It encodes CASSLIPTGELFF.

This rearrangement joins TRBV5-4 to TRBJ1-2, with D possibly matching TRBD1 (6 bases). The V gene's germline CDR1 is SGHNT and CDR2 YYREEE (reference sequence). The CDR3 has 14 amino acids. Trimming removed 3 bases at V and 3 bases at J, with 12 bases between. The CDR3, as DNA: TGTGCCAGCAGCTCTTCAGGGGATTACTATGGCTACACCTTC. This sequence encodes CASSSSGDYYGYTF.

The chain links TRBV5-1 to TRBJ2-7; 14 bases align to TRBD2. With V trimmed by 4 bases and J by 5 bases, 5 bases remained unmatched. CDR1 and CDR2 from the germline V gene are SGHRS and YFSETQ. The CDR3 extends over 15 amino acids. The CDR3 DNA sequence: TGCGCCAGCAGCCCGGGACTAGCGGGGGTGCACGAGCAGTACTTC. Amino acids: CASSPGLAGVHEQYF.

The genes are TRBV5-6 and TRBJ2-3; a possible D gene is TRBD1 (5 bases). Germline-derived CDR1 and CDR2 are SGHDT and YYEEEE. This CDR3 is 14 amino acids long. Trimming pared 0 bases from V and 4 bases from J, leaving 9 bases between. CDR3: CASSLALGPDTQYF. CDR3 DNA sequence: TGTGCCAGCAGCTTGGCTTTGGGGCCAGATACGCAGTATTTT.

This chain uses TRBV5-6 with TRBJ2-7; the D gene is possibly TRBD2 (6 bases). The germline V gene has CDR1 SGHDT and CDR2 YYEEEE. Trimming left V 4 bases short and J 11 bases short, with 16 bases between. The CDR3 is 12 residues long. The CDR3 DNA reads TGTGCCAGCAGCCGAATCAACCGCGGGGAGTACTTC. Translating gives CASSRINRGEYF.

The V gene is TRBV5-1, the J gene TRBJ2-1; the match to TRBD2 covers 14 bases. The CDR3 length is 18 residues. J was trimmed by 9 bases and V by 6 bases; bases with no gene match: 17. Germline assignment: CDR1 SGHRS and CDR2 YFSETQ. The chain's CDR3 is CASTLRGTSGSGMGEQFF. In DNA form, the CDR3 reads TGCGCCAGCACCCTCCGGGGGACTAGCGGGAGTGGGATGGGTGAGCAGTTCTTC. Full variable domain (missing parts from reference TRBV5-1 and TRBJ2-1): KAGVTQTPRYLIKTRGQQVTLSCSPISGHRSVSWYQQTPGQGLQFLFEYFSETQRNKGNFPGRFSGRQFSNSRSEMNVSTLELGDSALYLCASTLRGTSGSGMGEQFFGPGTRLTVL.

The chain is built from TRBV11-2 and TRBJ2-5; TRBD1 might be the D (5 bases). V lost 8 bases and J 2 bases, leaving 12 bases between the germline ends. CDR1 is SGHAT and CDR2 is FQNNGV in the germline V gene. The CDR3 is 13 amino acids. The CDR3 region is CASALWTQETQYF. In nucleotides, the CDR3 is TGTGCCAGCGCGCTATGGACACAAGAGACCCAGTACTTC.

This clone was seen once. The chain has TRBV6-5 and TRBJ2-5; D is unresolved. This CDR3 contains 11 residues. Per germline, CDR1 MNHEY and CDR2 SVGAGI. Trimming stripped 6 bases from V and 0 bases from J, with 2 bases between. Here the CDR3 DNA reads TGTGCCAGCAGAAACCAAGAGACCCAGTACTTC. This translates into CASRNQETQYF.

This rearrangement joins TRBV10-3 to TRBJ1-2, with TRBD1 as a possible D gene (5 bases). The CDR3 contains 14 residues. V lost 10 bases to trimming and J lost 6 bases, with 21 bases between them. Germline V gives CDR1 ENHRY, CDR2 SYGVKD. The DNA of the CDR3 is TGTGCCACCCATCGGTATTCTCAGGGTAATGGCTACACCTTC. Its translation is CATHRYSQGNGYTF.

The chain recombines TRBV6-5 with TRBJ2-5; TRBD2 aligns across 8 bases. Germline V lookup: CDR1 MNHEY, CDR2 SVGAGI. The CDR3 totals 15 residues. The J segment lost 4 bases and the V segment lost 6 bases, leaving 10 bases of the junction unmatched. In nucleotides, the CDR3 is TGTGCCAGCAGACGAATGCGGGGGGCCCTAGAGACCCAGTACTTC. Translating gives CASRRMRGALETQYF.

V is TRBV7-9 and J is TRBJ2-7; perhaps TRBD2 as D (6 bases). This CDR3 contains 17 residues. Germline CDR1 is SEHNR and CDR2 is FQNEAQ (reference sequence). The V and J ends lost 3 bases and 0 bases respectively, with 18 bases between them. CDR3: CASSLTIAEGSSYEQYF. The DNA for the CDR3 is TGTGCCAGCAGCTTGACAATAGCGGAGGGTAGCTCCTACGAGCAGTACTTC.

The V and J genes are TRBV6-1 and TRBJ1-5; a possible D gene is TRBD1 (6 bases). This CDR3 comprises 15 residues. Germline assignment: CDR1 MNHNS and CDR2 SASEGT. Trimming pared 6 bases from V and 7 bases from J, leaving 19 bases between. In nucleotides, the CDR3 is TGTGCCAGCAGCGAGGATAACAGGGTCTGGCAGCCCCAGCATTTT. It encodes CASSEDNRVWQPQHF.

This rearrangement joins TRBV9 to TRBJ2-1, with TRBD2 matching over 13 bases. V shed 1 base and J 0 bases; nucleotides not matched to a gene: 10. The CDR3 is 20 residues long. Germline V lookup: CDR1 SGDLS, CDR2 YYNGEE. For the CDR3, the DNA is TGTGCCAGCAGCGTAACGGGACTAGCGGGGTGGTCTAGCTCCTACAATGAGCAGTTCTTC. This translates into CASSVTGLAGWSSSYNEQFF.

The chain joins TRBV30 to TRBJ2-5, with 10 bases that match TRBD2. After removal of 0 bases from V and 5 bases from J, the junction contained 9 bases not matched to a gene. CDR3 length: 16 amino acids. CDR1 and CDR2 (germline): GTSNPN, SVGIG (reference sequence). The CDR3 DNA follows: TGTGCCTGGAGTGTACTGTCTAGCGGGAGTCTCGAGACCCAGTACTTC. It is translated as CAWSVLSSGSLETQYF.

The sample holds one count of this clone. This chain connects TRBV10-3 to TRBJ2-3, with 8 bases matching TRBD2. The CDR3 length is 15 residues. The V gene's germline CDR1 is ENHRY and CDR2 SYGVKD. Trimming took 11 bases from V and 6 from J; bases not matched to a gene: 16. The CDR3 spells CASRPPGGPQDTQYF. The CDR3 DNA sequence: TGTGCCTCCCGCCCCCCGGGAGGGCCACAGGATACGCAGTATTTT.

This clone was counted once. The gene calls are TRBV10-2 and TRBJ2-7, with D perhaps TRBD2 (6 bases). The V and J ends lost 2 bases and 9 bases respectively, with 26 bases between them. Germline CDR1 reads WSHSY; CDR2 reads SAAADI. CDR3 length: 17 residues. This CDR3 is CASSEKGVGGGPLRQYF. The CDR3 DNA follows: TGCGCCAGCAGTGAGAAAGGGGTGGGGGGAGGTCCGCTGCGGCAGTACTTC.

This clone was observed once. This chain joins TRBV2 and TRBJ2-5, with D perhaps given as TRBD1 or TRBD2 (5 bases each). The CDR3 extends over 13 amino acids. Germline CDR1 is SNHLY and CDR2 is FYNNEI. Trimming removed 9 bases from V and 5 bases from J, with 16 bases in between. The CDR3 sequence: CASTGGEGETQYF. Here the CDR3 DNA reads TGTGCCAGTACAGGAGGAGAGGGGGAGACCCAGTACTTC.

The chain combines TRBV29-1 with TRBJ2-1; D unclear. The germline V and J ends were trimmed by 6 bases and 7 bases, with 13 bases remaining between them. The CDR3 has 12 residues. Germline values: CDR1 SQVTM, CDR2 ANQGSEA. CDR3 sequence: CSVERIRNEQFF. DNA for the CDR3: TGCAGCGTGGAAAGGATTAGGAATGAGCAGTTCTTC.

V and J are TRBV7-9 and TRBJ1-1, with D maybe TRBD1 (5 bases). The CDR3 spans 15 residues. The V gene's germline CDR1 is SEHNR and CDR2 FQNEAQ (reference sequence). V was shortened by 6 bases and J by 3 bases, with 17 bases between the two germline ends. DNA of the CDR3: TGTGCCAGCAGTAGGACCGGGGGTAAGTACACTGAAGCTTTCTTT. The encoded protein is CASSRTGGKYTEAFF.

The rearrangement joins TRBV7-2 to TRBJ1-2; 8 bases map to TRBD1. The V segment lost 6 bases and the J segment 7 bases; nucleotides outside the gene matches: 7. Germline V CDR1 and CDR2: SGHTA, FQGNSA. The CDR3 sequence is 13 residues long. In DNA form, the CDR3 reads TGTGCCAGCAGTAGTACAGGGGGGGTTGGCTACACCTTC. It is translated as CASSSTGGVGYTF.

This rearrangement joins TRBV6-5 to TRBJ1-5; possible D gene TRBD1, 5 bases. With 6 bases removed from V and 4 bases from J, the gap between germline ends came to 7 bases. Germline values: CDR1 MNHEY, CDR2 SVGAGI. CDR3 size: 12 residues. CDR3: CASRGVNQPQHF. The CDR3 bases are TGTGCCAGCAGGGGGGTTAATCAGCCCCAGCATTTT.

The chain employs TRBV7-9 and TRBJ2-7; D possibly matches TRBD1 or TRBD2 (5 bases each). CDR3 length: 14 residues. Germline CDR1 and CDR2: SEHNR and FQNEAQ (reference sequence). V dropped 4 bases and J dropped 5 bases, with 15 bases sitting between them. The CDR3 nucleotides are TGTGCCAGCAGCTCCCTTCGGGGCAGGAACGAGCAGTACTTC. Translated, it gives CASSSLRGRNEQYF.

In its sample, this clone was seen a few times. V gene TRBV30 combines with J gene TRBJ2-5; D remains ambiguous. The CDR3 has 13 amino acids. V lost 2 bases to trimming and J lost 5 bases, with 12 bases between them. In germline, CDR1 is GTSNPN, CDR2 SVGIG (reference sequence). The CDR3 bases are TGTGCCTGGAGTAGTCGGAGTGGGGAGACCCAGTACTTC. Its protein is CAWSSRSGETQYF.

The J gene is TRBJ2-7, the V gene TRBV6-5; D possibly corresponds to TRBD2 (6 bases). This CDR3 has 16 amino acids. The V gene lost 2 bases and the J gene lost 7 bases, with 21 bases spanning the gap. Looked up from germline, CDR1 is MNHEY and CDR2 is SVGAGI. The CDR3 region is CASSYAMKPGVGEQYF. The CDR3 nucleotides are TGTGCCAGCAGTTACGCTATGAAGCCGGGAGTGGGGGAGCAGTACTTC.

The V and J genes are TRBV19 and TRBJ1-2, with TRBD1 identical over 8 bases. The CDR3 sequence is 16 residues long. V gave up 3 bases and J gave up 5 bases; unmatched junction bases: 11. Germline assignment: CDR1 LNHDA and CDR2 SQIVND (reference sequence). The CDR3 DNA is TGTGCCAGTAGTATTACGACTGGACAGGGCGGGTATGGCTACACCTTC. Amino acid sequence: CASSITTGQGGYGYTF.